The 30 T cell receptor beta chains below all came from one sample that was sequenced in a study of T cell responses to AZD1222 COVID-19 vaccine. Sequencing was performed with immunoSEQ multiplex PCR; in TCRdb, only in-frame clones are kept and a portion is missing. The data hold roughly 150,000 clones, with around 93% observed a single time. The sequencing used peripheral blood, collected on day 0 of AZD1222 vaccination. These receptors were obtained from an adult in good health.

The chain uses TRBV24-1 and TRBJ2-7; no definite D call. CDR1 KGHDR and CDR2 SFDVKD come from the germline V gene. This CDR3 is 19 amino acids long. V lost 1 base and J 1 base, leaving 22 bases between the germline ends. The CDR3 here is CATSDFPRSYGSVSYEQYF. CDR3 in DNA: TGTGCCACCAGTGATTTCCCTCGGAGCTATGGGTCAGTTTCCTACGAGCAGTACTTC.

The J gene is TRBJ2-4, the V gene TRBV9; D possibly corresponds to TRBD1 (5 bases). The CDR3 extends over 16 amino acids. V lost 1 base to trimming and J lost 0 bases, with 11 bases between them. Germline values: CDR1 SGDLS, CDR2 YYNGEE. Here the CDR3 DNA reads TGTGCCAGCAGCGTACAGGGTTATGGAGCCAAAAACATTCAGTACTTC. This codes for CASSVQGYGAKNIQYF.

CDR3 loop: CASSQPSDSYEQYF. The CDR3 DNA sequence: TGTGCCAGCAGCCAACCCTCGGACTCCTACGAGCAGTACTTC. This sequence joins TRBV7-9 and TRBJ2-7, with unresolved D. The CDR3 covers 14 residues. V gave up 5 bases and J gave up 0 bases, with 11 bases separating them. Germline lookup yields CDR1 SEHNR and CDR2 FQNEAQ (reference sequence).

This chain connects TRBV12-3 or TRBV12-4 to TRBJ2-1; 9 nucleotides agree with TRBD1. This CDR3 region has 13 residues. The V gene end was trimmed by 2 bases and the J gene end by 8 bases; junction bases not matched to a gene: 1. CDR3 sequence reads: CASSLRDRDEQFF. The CDR3, as DNA: TGTGCCAGCAGTTTACGGGACAGGGATGAGCAGTTCTTC.

The rearrangement joins TRBV2 to TRBJ2-7, with a tentative D call TRBD2 (7 bases). The CDR3 runs to 13 residues. Looked up from germline, CDR1 is SNHLY and CDR2 is FYNNEI. Trimming left V 8 bases short and J 3 bases short, with 14 bases between. The CDR3 sequence: CASGGQRGYEQYF. CDR3 in DNA: TGTGCCAGCGGTGGACAGCGGGGCTACGAGCAGTACTTC.

The chain recombines TRBV10-1 with TRBJ1-2; D not resolved. The germline gives CDR1 WNHNN, CDR2 SYGVQD (reference sequence). Between the trimmed V and J ends, which lost 2 bases and 5 bases, there was a span of 9 bases. The CDR3 loop spans 13 amino acids. This chain's CDR3 is CASSESGHYGYTF. The CDR3 DNA sequence: TGCGCCAGCAGTGAGAGCGGCCATTATGGCTACACCTTC.

V and J are TRBV7-9 and TRBJ1-5, with D possibly matching TRBD1 (6 bases). V lost 5 bases and J lost 3, with 11 bases in between. The CDR3 has 14 residues. CDR1 is SEHNR and CDR2 is FQNEAQ in the germline V gene (reference sequence). CDR3 in DNA: TGTGCCAGCAGCCCGGACAGCCTCAATCAGCCCCAGCATTTT. Translation: CASSPDSLNQPQHF.

V and J are TRBV2 and TRBJ1-6; 7 nucleotides align to TRBD1. With 6 bases clipped from V and 4 bases from J, the junction kept 6 bases outside the gene matches. Germline CDR1 and CDR2: SNHLY and FYNNEI. There are 15 residues in the CDR3. The CDR3 DNA reads TGTGCCAGCAGGAGGGGGACAGCTTATAATTCACCCCTCCACTTT. Its protein is CASRRGTAYNSPLHF.

The rearrangement joins TRBV18 to TRBJ1-4; 8 positions match TRBD1. Germline V gene sequence: CDR1 KGHSH, CDR2 LQKENI. The CDR3 length is 17 residues. J gave up 5 bases and V 6 bases, and 14 bases lay outside the gene matches. The CDR3 reads CASSNAQPGTGNEKLFF. The CDR3 DNA reads TGTGCCAGCTCGAACGCCCAGCCCGGGACAGGCAATGAAAAACTGTTTTTT.

This clone has just one count. The chain couples TRBV18 to TRBJ2-1; D remains ambiguous. The CDR3 loop spans 14 amino acids. The germline V and J ends were trimmed by 3 bases and 5 bases, with 11 bases remaining between them. Looked up from germline, CDR1 is KGHSH and CDR2 is LQKENI. CDR3 DNA sequence: TGTGCCAGCTCACCGCTTACTTCTCACAATGAGCAGTTCTTC. Translation: CASSPLTSHNEQFF.

The CDR3 nucleotides read TGTGCCACCAGTGCCAAGTGGGAACGGATCAATCAGCCCCAGCATTTT. It specifies CATSAKWERINQPQHF. The chain uses TRBV24-1 and TRBJ1-5; D ambiguous. V lost 5 bases, J lost 3 bases, and 16 bases lay in between. Germline V gene sequence: CDR1 KGHDR, CDR2 SFDVKD. The CDR3 sequence is 16 residues long.

This CDR3 is CASSPEGRSSYNSPLHF. The CDR3 DNA is TGCGCCAGCAGCCCTGAGGGCAGGAGCTCCTATAATTCACCCCTCCACTTT. The chain links TRBV5-1 to TRBJ1-6; D is unresolved. Between the trimmed V and J ends, which lost 4 bases and 0 bases, there was a span of 14 bases. The CDR3 totals 17 residues. Germline values: CDR1 SGHRS, CDR2 YFSETQ.

The J gene is TRBJ2-2, the V gene TRBV6-1; TRBD2 matches at 11 bases. The CDR3 covers 17 residues. With V trimmed by 2 bases and J by 0 bases, 2 bases remained unmatched. Germline V gene data show CDR1 as MNHNS and CDR2 as SASEGT. The CDR3 here is CASSELAGGPNTGELFF. CDR3 DNA: TGTGCCAGCAGTGAACTAGCGGGGGGACCGAACACCGGGGAGCTGTTTTTT.

The J gene is TRBJ2-1, the V gene TRBV18, with TRBD1 matching 8 bases. The V and J ends lost 3 bases and 2 bases, in that order; junction bases with no gene match: 6. The CDR3 contains 16 residues. Germline assignment: CDR1 KGHSH and CDR2 LQKENI. CDR3 protein: CASSPPETGAYNEQFF. CDR3 DNA: TGTGCCAGCTCACCTCCCGAGACAGGGGCCTACAATGAGCAGTTCTTC.

The V gene is TRBV19, the J gene TRBJ2-6; a possible D gene is TRBD1 (6 bases). Germline CDR1 LNHDA, CDR2 SQIVND (reference sequence). The CDR3 is 16 residues long. Trimming removed 4 bases from V and 1 base from J, with 11 bases in between. The CDR3 spells CASSTGHPSGANVLTF. CDR3 nucleotide sequence: TGTGCCAGTAGTACGGGACACCCATCTGGGGCCAACGTCCTGACTTTC.

This clone was counted once. This rearrangement joins TRBV11-2 to TRBJ2-7; tentative D call: TRBD1 (5 bases). V lost 4 bases, J lost 1 base, and 11 bases lay in between. Germline lookup yields CDR1 SGHAT and CDR2 FQNNGV. The CDR3 runs to 14 residues. The CDR3 loop reads CASSSIAGSYEQYF. DNA for the CDR3: TGTGCCAGCAGCTCCATAGCAGGGTCCTACGAGCAGTACTTC.

The chain combines TRBV15 with TRBJ2-4, with 10 bases identical to TRBD2. The V and J ends lost 0 bases and 3 bases, in that order; junction bases with no gene match: 2. Germline CDR1 reads LNHNV; CDR2 reads YYDKDF (reference sequence). The CDR3 spans 16 residues. The CDR3: CATSRDSGGVKNIQYF. DNA for the CDR3: TGTGCCACCAGCAGAGACAGCGGGGGGGTCAAAAACATTCAGTACTTC.

The genes are TRBV5-1 and TRBJ1-5; possibly TRBD1 for D (6 bases). Germline assignment: CDR1 SGHRS and CDR2 YFSETQ. The CDR3 has 14 residues. Trimming stripped 0 bases from V and 6 bases from J, with 10 bases between. This CDR3 reads CASSLEGGAQPQHF. CDR3 DNA: TGCGCCAGCAGCTTGGAAGGGGGGGCTCAGCCCCAGCATTTT.

This clone was detected only once. The junction shows a germline mismatch at one end, possibly a read error. This rearrangement joins TRBV5-1 to TRBJ1-1; D is unclear. Per the germline V gene, CDR1 is SGHRS and CDR2 is YFSETQ. This CDR3 spans 11 amino acids. Here the CDR3 reads CASSLRDETFF. CDR3 nucleotides: TGCGCCAGCAGCTTAAGGGATGAAACTTTCTTT. Looking up the rest from reference TRBV5-1 and TRBJ1-1 gives the full variable domain: KAGVTQTPRYLIKTRGQQVTLSCSPISGHRSVSWYQQTPGQGLQFLFEYFSETQRNKGNFPGRFSGRQFSNSRSEMNVSTLELGDSALYLCASSLRDETFFGQGTRLTVV.

The V call is TRBV30, the J call TRBJ2-7, with a possible D match to TRBD2 (5 bases). The germline V gene encodes CDR1 GTSNPN and CDR2 SVGIG (reference sequence). CDR3 length: 12 residues. V lost 5 bases to trimming and J lost 5 bases, with 13 bases between them. CDR3 residues: CAWDGKADEQYF. In DNA, the CDR3 is TGTGCCTGGGACGGGAAAGCGGACGAGCAGTACTTC.

The J gene is TRBJ1-5, the V gene TRBV6-5, with 7 positions matching TRBD1. This CDR3 region has 14 residues. Per germline, CDR1 MNHEY and CDR2 SVGAGI. J gave up 8 bases and V 0 bases, and 4 bases lay outside the gene matches. The CDR3 region has the DNA TGTGCCAGCAGTTACTCTGGGCAGGGGGAGCCCCAGCATTTT. Translation gives CASSYSGQGEPQHF.

The chain combines TRBV4-3 with TRBJ2-6; 8 bases agree with TRBD1. CDR3 length: 18 residues. Per the germline V gene, CDR1 is LGHNA and CDR2 is YSLEER. V gave up 0 bases and J gave up 0 bases; unmatched junction bases: 4. Here the CDR3 DNA reads TGCGCCAGCAGCCAAGACTGGACAGGGACCTCTGGGGCCAACGTCCTGACTTTC. The encoded protein is CASSQDWTGTSGANVLTF.

The chain carries TRBV19 and TRBJ1-4; D gene unclear. The CDR3 is made up of 13 amino acids. Germline CDR1 and CDR2: LNHDA and SQIVND (reference sequence). The V end lost 4 bases, the J end lost 0 bases, and 3 bases lay between the germline ends. The CDR3 coding sequence is TGTGCCAGTAGTAGGGCAACTAATGAAAAACTGTTTTTT. Translating gives CASSRATNEKLFF. Using reference TRBV19 and TRBJ1-4 for the parts outside the CDR3, the full variable domain is DGGITQSPKYLFRKEGQNVTLSCEQNLNHDAMYWYRQDPGQGLRLIYYSQIVNDFQKGDIAEGYSVSREKKESFPLTVTSAQKNPTAFYLCASSRATNEKLFFGSGTQLSVL.

This chain joins TRBV12-3 or TRBV12-4 and TRBJ1-3; no reliable D call. The V gene lost 1 base and the J gene lost 5 bases, with 3 bases spanning the gap. CDR3 length equals 12 residues. CDR3 coding DNA: TGTGCCAGCAGTTTAGTAAGAAACACCATATATTTT. Its protein is CASSLVRNTIYF.

The chain joins TRBV5-8 to TRBJ2-2; D is possibly TRBD2 (5 bases). The CDR3 covers 17 residues. Germline V gives CDR1 SGHTS, CDR2 YDEGEE. Between the trimmed V and J ends, which lost 0 bases and 2 bases, there was a span of 14 bases. The CDR3 reads CASSLAVASSNTGELFF. The CDR3 DNA is TGTGCCAGCAGCTTGGCGGTAGCTAGCAGCAACACCGGGGAGCTGTTTTTT.

This chain links TRBV11-2 with TRBJ2-1, with 7 bases aligning to TRBD2. Trimming at V came to 4 bases and at J to 9 bases, leaving 9 bases not matched to a gene. The germline gives CDR1 SGHAT, CDR2 FQNNGV. The CDR3 spans 14 residues. The CDR3 sequence is CASSSAGEASEQFF. Written as DNA, the CDR3 is TGTGCCAGCAGCTCCGCGGGGGAGGCCAGTGAGCAGTTCTTC.

The chain links TRBV5-1 to TRBJ1-2; 7 nucleotides match TRBD1. The trim removed 4 bases at V and 4 bases at J, leaving 10 bases unmatched. Germline V CDR1 and CDR2: SGHRS, YFSETQ. The CDR3 is made up of 15 amino acids. CDR3 region: CASSERQGRSYGYTF. CDR3 in DNA: TGCGCCAGCAGCGAGAGACAGGGCCGATCCTATGGCTACACCTTC. The variable domain in full, completed from reference TRBV5-1 and TRBJ1-2, reads KAGVTQTPRYLIKTRGQQVTLSCSPISGHRSVSWYQQTPGQGLQFLFEYFSETQRNKGNFPGRFSGRQFSNSRSEMNVSTLELGDSALYLCASSERQGRSYGYTFGSGTRLTVV.

V is TRBV27 and J is TRBJ2-1; D is perhaps TRBD2 (6 bases). CDR1 and CDR2 (germline): MNHEY, SMNVEV (reference sequence). V was clipped by 3 bases and J by 3 bases, with 12 bases between them. The CDR3 is 15 amino acids. In nucleotides, the CDR3 is TGTGCCAGCAGTTTTGGGGGGACCTTCTACAATGAGCAGTTCTTC. The encoded protein is CASSFGGTFYNEQFF.

This sequence joins TRBV28 and TRBJ1-2; tentatively, D is TRBD1 (5 bases). This CDR3 contains 18 residues. The V end lost 6 bases, the J end lost 3 bases, and 26 bases lay between the germline ends. Germline V gives CDR1 MDHEN, CDR2 SYDVKM. CDR3 nucleotide sequence: TGTGCCAGCAGCACGCCCCGGGACGGGGCTGAACTGGACTATGGCTACACCTTC. Protein sequence: CASSTPRDGAELDYGYTF.

The chain has TRBV7-9 and TRBJ1-6; D remains unclear. The CDR3 length is 12 residues. V lost 3 bases, J lost 8 bases, and 5 bases lay in between. Germline V gene data show CDR1 as SEHNR and CDR2 as FQNEAQ (reference sequence). CDR3 loop: CASSLVDSPLHF. The CDR3, as DNA: TGTGCCAGCAGCTTGGTTGATTCACCCCTCCACTTT.